This TCR beta chain is from a study of cytomegalovirus exposure and HLA in healthy donors. A remark on this clone: Its antigen is not identified.

The PCR was carried out with 60 Vbeta primers and 13 Jbeta primers. Assay: immunoSEQ multiplex PCR; the TCRdb copy retains only in-frame clones and omits some. The table has roughly 200,000 clones, over 65% seen once; the top ten hold approximately 1.8%. Notes on the study in general: Per a prior analysis, the majority of TCR beta V segments were productive roughly 87% or roughly 30% of the time.

The clonotype comes from a woman aged 30 to 39 in good health and CMV-seronegative. The sequencing input was PBMCs.

Written as DNA, the CDR3 is TGTGCCAGCAGTTTACGGGCAGCGGCGGCAACTAATGAAAAACTGTTTTTT. The encoded protein is CASSLRAAAATNEKLFF. This sequence joins TRBV27 and TRBJ1-4; D gene ambiguous. The germline V gene has CDR1 MNHEY and CDR2 SMNVEV (reference sequence). Trimming removed 2 bases from V and 0 bases from J, with 13 bases in between. The CDR3 extends over 17 amino acids.